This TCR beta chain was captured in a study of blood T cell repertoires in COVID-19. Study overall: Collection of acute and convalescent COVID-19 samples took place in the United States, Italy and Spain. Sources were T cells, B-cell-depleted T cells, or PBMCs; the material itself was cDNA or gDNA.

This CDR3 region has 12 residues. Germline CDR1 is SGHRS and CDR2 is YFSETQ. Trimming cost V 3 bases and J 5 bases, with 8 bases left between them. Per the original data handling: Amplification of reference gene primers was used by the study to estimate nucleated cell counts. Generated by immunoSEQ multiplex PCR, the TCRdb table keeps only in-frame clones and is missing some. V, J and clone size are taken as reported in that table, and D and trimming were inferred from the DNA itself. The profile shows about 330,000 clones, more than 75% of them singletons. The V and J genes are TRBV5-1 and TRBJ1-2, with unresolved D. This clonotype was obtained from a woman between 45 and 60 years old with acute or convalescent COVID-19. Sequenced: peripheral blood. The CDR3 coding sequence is TGCGCCAGCAGCTCAACTGAGTATGGCTACACCTTC. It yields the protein CASSSTEYGYTF.